This T cell receptor (beta chain) was identified in a study of T-cell memory formation after mild COVID-19. Study at large: TCR clusters mostly belonged to single donors.

Barcoded TCR alpha and TCR beta cDNA libraries with UMIs came from 5'RACE using constant-segment primers. From the 5' RACE reads, TCRdb called clonotypes with MiXCR, one entry per CDR3 protein. There are about 430,000 distinct CDR3 sequences in the sample; 20% to 25% occur only once, and 8.8% lies in the top ten. This clonotype showed up just once. Its specificity is unknown. Regarding the study as a whole: While clones contracting from day 15 to 85 were balanced between CD4 and CD8, later expanders leaned CD4+. Memory from before infection featured some responding clones, which suggests cross-reactive memory joined.

This clonotype originated in an adult woman who had mild COVID-19 (a few samples of this study predate the infection). Cell type and time point are not known. The sample was PBMCs or a T cell subset sorted from them (not recorded which).

The CDR3 nucleotides are TGTGCCAGCAGCCGGGACCGGGGAGTTCGAGCGGCTCCTGGCAATGAGCAGTTCTTC. Encoded protein: CASSRDRGVRAAPGNEQFF. The rearrangement joins TRBV3-1 to TRBJ2-1; possibly TRBD1 or TRBD2 for D (5 bases each). CDR1 and CDR2 from the germline V gene are LGHDT and YNNKEL (reference sequence). There are 19 residues in the CDR3. The ends were cut back, 4 bases at V and 6 bases at J, with 28 bases in the middle.